One sample yielded the 18 T cell receptor beta chains listed below, sequenced in a study of T cells in Graves' hyperthyroidism and ophthalmopathy. TCR beta CDR3 regions were amplified from RNA. HTBI primers were employed in a first-round RT-PCR of the TCR CDR3. TCRdb re-called the multiplex PCR reads with MiXCR, one entry per CDR3 protein. The table has approximately 640,000 distinct CDR3 sequences, roughly a sixth seen once. Source material: blood. All receptors come from a man aged 50 to 59 with Graves' hyperthyroidism.

This clonotype was observed at least ten times. This chain joins TRBV7-9 and TRBJ1-1; 7 bases map to TRBD1. The germline V gene encodes CDR1 SEHNR and CDR2 FQNEAQ (reference sequence). This CDR3 is built from 14 residues. After removal of 7 bases from V and 1 base from J, the junction contained 6 bases not matched to a gene. CDR3 coding DNA: TGTGCCAGCAACCCAGGGGGGTCGAACACTGAAGCTTTCTTT. This gives the protein CASNPGGSNTEAFF.

This clonotype was seen repeatedly, ten times or more. The V call is TRBV20-1, the J call TRBJ2-5; weak D call: TRBD1 (5 bases). The germline V and J ends were trimmed by 3 bases and 2 bases, with 13 bases remaining between them. This CDR3 has 14 residues. The germline V gene has CDR1 DFQATT and CDR2 SNEGSKA (reference sequence). CDR3 protein: CSARRQGEQETQYF. CDR3 coding DNA: TGCAGTGCTAGGAGACAAGGGGAACAAGAGACCCAGTACTTC.

About this clonotype itself: This may come from a read error, since a much larger clone is one base off. The chain recombines TRBV5-1 with TRBJ1-1; 7 positions match TRBD1. J was trimmed by 0 bases and V by 4 bases; bases with no gene match: 3. This CDR3 spans 14 amino acids. Germline V lookup: CDR1 SGHRS, CDR2 YFSETQ. The CDR3 DNA reads as TGCGCCAGCAGCACAGGGGAAGTGAACACTGAAGCTTTCTTT. Amino acid sequence: CASSTGEVNTEAFF. The full variable domain, its missing parts supplied by reference TRBV5-1 and TRBJ1-1, is KAGVTQTPRYLIKTRGQQVTLSCSPISGHRSVSWYQQTPGQGLQFLFEYFSETQRNKGNFPGRFSGRQFSNSRSEMNVSTLELGDSALYLCASSTGEVNTEAFFGQGTRLTVV.

V and J are TRBV7-9 and TRBJ2-1, with a weak D call TRBD1 (5 bases). Germline CDR1 is SEHNR and CDR2 is FQNEAQ (reference sequence). V gave up 5 bases and J gave up 4 bases, with 15 bases separating them. The CDR3 loop spans 15 amino acids. CDR3 protein: CASSPILRAYNEQFF. CDR3 nucleotide sequence: TGTGCCAGCAGCCCTATTCTCAGGGCATACAATGAGCAGTTCTTC.

Notes on this clonotype: A junction boundary mismatches the germline segment, possibly from a read error. The chain uses TRBV28 and TRBJ1-1, with a weak D call TRBD1 (6 bases). Germline V gene data show CDR1 as MDHEN and CDR2 as SYDVKM. This CDR3 spans 15 amino acids. This CDR3 is CASGLRQEPNTEAFF. CDR3 in DNA: TGTGCCAGCGGTTTAAGACAGGAGCCGAACACTGAAGCTTTCTTT.

Comment on this clonotype: This may come from a read error, since a much larger clone is one base off. The V and J genes are TRBV29-1 and TRBJ2-5; TRBD1 matches at 10 bases. The CDR3 runs 12 residues. J lost 4 bases, V lost 7 bases, and 3 bases had no gene match. Germline CDR1 and CDR2: SQVTM and ANQGSEA. The CDR3 DNA reads as TGCAGCGCCCGGGACAGGGGAGAGACCCAGTACTTC. Amino acid sequence: CSARDRGETQYF. Full variable domain (missing parts from reference TRBV29-1 and TRBJ2-5): SAVISQKPSRDICQRGTSLTIQCQVDSQVTMMFWYRQQPGQSLTLIATANQGSEATYESGFVIDKFPISRPNLTFSTLTVSNMSPEDSSIYLCSARDRGETQYFGPGTRLLVL.

At least ten counts were recorded for this clonotype. The chain links TRBV28 to TRBJ2-3, with TRBD2 as a possible D gene (5 bases). Germline V CDR1 and CDR2: MDHEN, SYDVKM. V was shortened by 5 bases and J by 1 base, with 13 bases between the two germline ends. The CDR3 sequence is 15 residues long. The CDR3 protein is CASSLPGLGTDTQYF. CDR3 nucleotides: TGTGCCAGCAGTCTCCCGGGATTGGGCACAGATACGCAGTATTTT.

In this sample, this clonotype turned up many times. V and J are TRBV28 and TRBJ1-3, with D unclear. The CDR3 sequence is 15 residues long. The V and J ends lost 4 bases and 2 bases respectively, with 12 bases between them. The germline V gene has CDR1 MDHEN and CDR2 SYDVKM. In DNA, the CDR3 is TGTGCCAGCAGTTCGGGTGGGATCCCTGGAAACACCATATATTTT. Its protein is CASSSGGIPGNTIYF.

The J gene is TRBJ2-2, the V gene TRBV19; TRBD1 aligns across 7 bases. V shed 4 bases, J shed 2 bases, and the junction held 4 bases outside the gene matches. The V gene's germline CDR1 is LNHDA and CDR2 SQIVND (reference sequence). The CDR3 loop spans 15 amino acids. As DNA, the CDR3 is TGTGCCAGTAGTACCGGGGACAGTAACACCGGGGAGCTGTTTTTT. This translates into CASSTGDSNTGELFF. Variable domain in full (rest from reference TRBV19 and TRBJ2-2): DGGITQSPKYLFRKEGQNVTLSCEQNLNHDAMYWYRQDPGQGLRLIYYSQIVNDFQKGDIAEGYSVSREKKESFPLTVTSAQKNPTAFYLCASSTGDSNTGELFFGEGSRLTVL.

The chain is built from TRBV11-2 and TRBJ2-1; 7 positions match TRBD2. Germline V lookup: CDR1 SGHAT, CDR2 FQNNGV. V shed 3 bases, J shed 9 bases, and the junction held 8 bases outside the gene matches. The CDR3 contains 14 residues. DNA of the CDR3: TGTGCCAGCAGCTTGGTGGGAGGGCCGGGTGAGCAGTTCTTC. It specifies CASSLVGGPGEQFF.

J is TRBJ2-1 and V is TRBV19, with D hard to call. The length of the CDR3 is 16 residues. CDR1 is LNHDA and CDR2 is SQIVND in the germline V gene (reference sequence). Trimming shortened V by 5 bases and J by 2 bases, and 16 bases separated the two germline ends. Written as DNA, the CDR3 is TGTGCCAGTAGTGCCCACCGGGTCCATGCCTACAATGAGCAGTTCTTC. Encoded protein: CASSAHRVHAYNEQFF.

This clonotype was observed many times. The rearrangement links TRBV27 to TRBJ1-1, with D unclear. Germline lookup yields CDR1 MNHEY and CDR2 SMNVEV (reference sequence). The CDR3 is 13 amino acids. Trimming took 5 bases from V and 0 from J, leaving 7 bases between them. The CDR3 DNA reads TGTGCCAGCAGTCCCAACCTGAACACTGAAGCTTTCTTT. This gives the protein CASSPNLNTEAFF.

This clonotype was counted between two and nine times. The rearrangement links TRBV7-9 to TRBJ1-2; TRBD1 aligns across 12 bases. This CDR3 is built from 16 residues. Germline V gives CDR1 SEHNR, CDR2 FQNEAQ (reference sequence). V gave up 5 bases and J gave up 4 bases; unmatched junction bases: 8. CDR3 nucleotide sequence: TGTGCCAGCAGCAGTCCTGGGACAGGGGGCGTCTATGGCTACACCTTC. It is translated as CASSSPGTGGVYGYTF.

The chain combines TRBV12-3 or TRBV12-4 with TRBJ1-5; a weak D match, TRBD1 (5 bases). This CDR3 spans 14 amino acids. V lost 3 bases, J lost 4 bases, and 10 bases lay in between. CDR3 nucleotide sequence: TGTGCCAGCAGTTTTACGGGGCAGAATCAGCCCCAGCATTTT. It yields the protein CASSFTGQNQPQHF.

This clonotype was seen more than once but under ten times. The chain employs TRBV19 and TRBJ2-1; TRBD1 or TRBD2 may be the D gene (5 bases each). The germline V gene encodes CDR1 LNHDA and CDR2 SQIVND (reference sequence). The CDR3 is 16 residues long. Trimming removed 1 base from V and 10 bases from J, with 20 bases in between. CDR3 nucleotide sequence: TGTGCCAGTAGTATAGCGGGACCCCCCTTTGTTCGCGAGCAGTTCTTC. Translation: CASSIAGPPFVREQFF.

The chain recombines TRBV7-8 with TRBJ2-1; D is ambiguous. The length of the CDR3 is 13 residues. Trimming cost V 6 bases and J 8 bases, with 14 bases left between them. Germline-derived CDR1 and CDR2 are SGHVS and FQNEAQ. CDR3 sequence (DNA): TGTGCCAGCAGTGGGGTGTGGGCCTATGAGCAGTTCTTC. Translating it yields CASSGVWAYEQFF.

As for this clonotype: This could be a read error, since a much larger clone is one nucleotide away. The chain is built from TRBV6-1 and TRBJ2-7, with a weak D call TRBD1 (6 bases). CDR1 is MNHNS, CDR2 SASEGT, per germline. The CDR3 is 13 residues long. Trimming removed 7 bases from V and 1 base from J, with 11 bases in between. The CDR3 bases are TGTGCCAGCACCCCGACAGGTTCCTACGAGCAGTACTTC. Protein: CASTPTGSYEQYF.

This chain joins TRBV28 and TRBJ1-5; 8 bases are a match to TRBD1. The CDR3 contains 13 residues. Trimming at V came to 6 bases and at J to 8 bases, leaving 6 bases not matched to a gene. Germline V gene lookup returns CDR1 MDHEN and CDR2 SYDVKM. CDR3 nucleotides: TGTGCCAGCAGGGTACAGGGGGGGAAGCCCCAGCATTTT. Translated, it gives CASRVQGGKPQHF.